This TCR beta chain was documented in a study of cytomegalovirus exposure and HLA in healthy donors. Deletions cut 0 bases from V and 1 base from J, with 12 bases between. CDR1 and CDR2 (germline): ENHRY, SYGVKD. The CDR3 is 17 residues long. Nominal health characterized the donors when sampled, though unrecorded immune exposures were likely. PCR used 60 Vbeta primers and 13 Jbeta primers. Authors' data handling: The authors later counted roughly 76 million unique TCR beta chains, 9 million to 14 million of them shared. Using immunoSEQ multiplex PCR, the repertoire was profiled, and TCRdb retains in-frame clones only, with some absent. The V and J calls and clone size come from that table; D and trimming were worked out from the DNA. The sample has about 110,000 clones; roughly 79% are singletons.

The rearrangement uses TRBV10-3 and TRBJ2-2; D perhaps matches TRBD2 (7 bases). This TCR came from a woman aged 30 to 39 in good health and CMV-seronegative. Sequenced: PBMCs. The CDR3 DNA reads as TGTGCCATCAGTGAGTCGAGGGGGGGCCGGAACACCGGGGAGCTGTTTTTT. Its protein product is CAISESRGGRNTGELFF.